This TCR beta chain was observed in a study of T cells after yellow fever vaccination. Overall study: Each low-cell-number fraction was prepared by means of SMART-Seq v4 Ultra Low Input. Findings of the study overall: High-abundance clonotypes from the bulk population could contaminate FACS-sorted repertoires.

For TCR, cDNA came from 5'RACE template switching, which added a universal primer site and UMIs. TCRdb reprocessed the 5' RACE reads via MiXCR and lists one record per CDR3 protein. The sample has about 260,000 distinct CDR3 sequences; approximately 12% are singletons. This clonotype appeared a few times. The antigen remains undetermined. This CDR3 has 17 residues. Per germline, CDR1 SEHNR and CDR2 FQNEAQ (reference sequence). Trimming at V came to 8 bases and at J to 4 bases, leaving 19 bases not matched to a gene. The source is a man aged 30 to 45 who received the YFV17D yellow fever vaccine. The V gene is TRBV7-9, the J gene TRBJ2-5; the match to TRBD1 covers 7 bases. Specimen: CD4+ T cells sorted from PBMCs, collected 45 days after the yellow fever booster vaccination. CDR3 protein: CASSKKGAGAFGETQYF. The CDR3 DNA reads as TGTGCCAGCTCCAAAAAGGGGGCTGGGGCGTTCGGAGAGACCCAGTACTTC.